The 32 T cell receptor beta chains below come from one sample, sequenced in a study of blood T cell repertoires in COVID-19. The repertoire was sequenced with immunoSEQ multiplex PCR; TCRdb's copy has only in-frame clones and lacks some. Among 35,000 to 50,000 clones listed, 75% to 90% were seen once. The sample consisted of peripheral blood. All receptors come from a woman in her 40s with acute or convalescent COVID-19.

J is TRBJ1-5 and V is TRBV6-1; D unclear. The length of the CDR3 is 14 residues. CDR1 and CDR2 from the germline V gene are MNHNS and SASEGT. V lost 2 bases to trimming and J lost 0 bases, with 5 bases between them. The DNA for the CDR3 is TGTGCCAGCAGTGAACAGAATAGCAATCAGCCCCAGCATTTT. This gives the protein CASSEQNSNQPQHF.

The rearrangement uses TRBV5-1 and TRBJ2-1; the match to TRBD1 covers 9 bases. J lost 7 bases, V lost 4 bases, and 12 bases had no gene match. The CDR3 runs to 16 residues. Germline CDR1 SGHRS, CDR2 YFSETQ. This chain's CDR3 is CASSPPGQGRVNEQFF. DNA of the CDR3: TGCGCCAGCAGCCCACCGGGACAGGGAAGGGTTAATGAGCAGTTCTTC.

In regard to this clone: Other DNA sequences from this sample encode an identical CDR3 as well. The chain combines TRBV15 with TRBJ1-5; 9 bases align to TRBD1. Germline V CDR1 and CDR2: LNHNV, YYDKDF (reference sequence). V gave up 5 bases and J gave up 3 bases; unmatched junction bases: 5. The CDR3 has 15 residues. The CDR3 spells CATSRDRVSNQPQHF. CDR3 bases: TGTGCCACCAGCCGGGACAGGGTCTCCAATCAGCCCCAGCATTTT.

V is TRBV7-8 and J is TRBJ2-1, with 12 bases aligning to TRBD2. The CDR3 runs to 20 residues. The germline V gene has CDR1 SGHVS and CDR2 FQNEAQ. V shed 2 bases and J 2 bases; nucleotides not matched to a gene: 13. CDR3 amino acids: CASSLRLAGVIFGTYNEQFF. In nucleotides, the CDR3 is TGTGCCAGCAGCTTACGACTAGCGGGGGTCATATTCGGGACCTACAATGAGCAGTTCTTC.

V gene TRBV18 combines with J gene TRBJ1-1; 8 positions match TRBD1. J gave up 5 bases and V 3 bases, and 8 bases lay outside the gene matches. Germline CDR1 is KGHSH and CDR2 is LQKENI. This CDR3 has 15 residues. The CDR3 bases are TGTGCCAGCTCACCGCAAACAGGGGGTCGAACTGAAGCTTTCTTT. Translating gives CASSPQTGGRTEAFF.

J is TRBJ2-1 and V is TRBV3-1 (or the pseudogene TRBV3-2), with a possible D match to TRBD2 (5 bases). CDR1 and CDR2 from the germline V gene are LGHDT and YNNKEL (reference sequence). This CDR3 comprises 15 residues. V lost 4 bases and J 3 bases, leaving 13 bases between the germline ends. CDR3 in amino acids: CASSLRSGRYNEQFF. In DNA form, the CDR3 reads TGTGCCAGCAGCCTTCGAAGCGGTCGCTACAATGAGCAGTTCTTC.

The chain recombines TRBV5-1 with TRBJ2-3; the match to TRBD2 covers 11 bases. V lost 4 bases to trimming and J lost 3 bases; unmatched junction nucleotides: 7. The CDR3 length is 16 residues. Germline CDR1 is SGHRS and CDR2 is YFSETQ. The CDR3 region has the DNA TGCGCCAGCAGCCCTCCACTAGCGGGGGAAACAGATACGCAGTATTTT. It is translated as CASSPPLAGETDTQYF.

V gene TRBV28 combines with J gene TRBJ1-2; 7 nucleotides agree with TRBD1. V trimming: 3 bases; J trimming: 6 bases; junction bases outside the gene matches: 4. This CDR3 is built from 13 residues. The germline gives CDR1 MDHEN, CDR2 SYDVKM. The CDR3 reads CASSFRGANGYTF. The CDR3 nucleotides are TGTGCCAGCAGTTTCAGGGGGGCAAATGGCTACACCTTC.

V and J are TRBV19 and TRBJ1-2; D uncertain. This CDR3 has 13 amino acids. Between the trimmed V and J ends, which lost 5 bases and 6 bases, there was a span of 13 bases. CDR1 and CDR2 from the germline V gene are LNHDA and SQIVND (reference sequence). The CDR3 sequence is CASSGGPENGYTF. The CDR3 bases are TGTGCCAGTAGTGGCGGGCCTGAAAATGGCTACACCTTC.

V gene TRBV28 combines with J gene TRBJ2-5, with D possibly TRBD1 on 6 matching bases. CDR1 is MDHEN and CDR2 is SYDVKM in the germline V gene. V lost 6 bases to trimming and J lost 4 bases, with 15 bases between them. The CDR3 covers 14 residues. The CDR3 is CASRLTGLGETQYF. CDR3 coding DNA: TGTGCCAGCAGACTTACAGGGTTAGGAGAGACCCAGTACTTC. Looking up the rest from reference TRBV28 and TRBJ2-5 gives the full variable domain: DVKVTQSSRYLVKRTGEKVFLECVQDMDHENMFWYRQDPGLGLRLIYFSYDVKMKEKGDIPEGYSVSREKKERFSLILESASTNQTSMYLCASRLTGLGETQYFGPGTRLLVL.

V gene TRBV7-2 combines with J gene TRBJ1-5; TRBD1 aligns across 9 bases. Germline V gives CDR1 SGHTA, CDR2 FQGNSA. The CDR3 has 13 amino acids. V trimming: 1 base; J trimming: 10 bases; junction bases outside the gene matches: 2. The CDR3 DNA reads TGTGCCAGCAGCTTAGGGACAGGGGAACCCCAGCATTTT. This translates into CASSLGTGEPQHF.

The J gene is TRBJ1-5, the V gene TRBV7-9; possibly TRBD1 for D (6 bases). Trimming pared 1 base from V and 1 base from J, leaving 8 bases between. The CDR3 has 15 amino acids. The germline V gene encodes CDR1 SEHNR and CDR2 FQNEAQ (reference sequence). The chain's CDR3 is CASSLGQASNQPQHF. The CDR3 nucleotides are TGTGCCAGCAGCTTAGGACAGGCCAGCAATCAGCCCCAGCATTTT.

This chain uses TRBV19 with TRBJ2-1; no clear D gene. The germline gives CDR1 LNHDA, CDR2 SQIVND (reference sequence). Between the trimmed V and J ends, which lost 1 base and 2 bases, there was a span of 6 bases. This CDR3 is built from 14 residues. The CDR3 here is CASSIGGPYNEQFF. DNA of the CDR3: TGTGCCAGTAGTATAGGCGGTCCCTACAATGAGCAGTTCTTC. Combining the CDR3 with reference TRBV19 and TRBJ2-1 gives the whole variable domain DGGITQSPKYLFRKEGQNVTLSCEQNLNHDAMYWYRQDPGQGLRLIYYSQIVNDFQKGDIAEGYSVSREKKESFPLTVTSAQKNPTAFYLCASSIGGPYNEQFFGPGTRLTVL.

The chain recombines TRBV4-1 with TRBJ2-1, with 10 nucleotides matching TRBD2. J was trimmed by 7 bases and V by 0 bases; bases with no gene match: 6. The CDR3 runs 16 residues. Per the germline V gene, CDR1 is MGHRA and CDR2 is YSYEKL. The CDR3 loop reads CASSQDKREGWNEQFF. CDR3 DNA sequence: TGCGCCAGCAGCCAAGATAAGCGGGAGGGCTGGAATGAGCAGTTCTTC.

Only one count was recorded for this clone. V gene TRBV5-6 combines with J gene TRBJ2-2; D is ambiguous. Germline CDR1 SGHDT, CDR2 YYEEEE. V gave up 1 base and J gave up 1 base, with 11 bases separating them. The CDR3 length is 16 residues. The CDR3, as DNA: TGTGCCAGCAGCTTGAGTCAGACAAGGAACACCGGGGAGCTGTTTTTT. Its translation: CASSLSQTRNTGELFF. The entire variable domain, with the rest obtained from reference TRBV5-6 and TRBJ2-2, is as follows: DAGVTQSPTHLIKTRGQQVTLRCSPKSGHDTVSWYQQALGQGPQFIFQYYEEEERQRGNFPDRFSGHQFPNYSSELNVNALLLGDSALYLCASSLSQTRNTGELFFGEGSRLTVL.

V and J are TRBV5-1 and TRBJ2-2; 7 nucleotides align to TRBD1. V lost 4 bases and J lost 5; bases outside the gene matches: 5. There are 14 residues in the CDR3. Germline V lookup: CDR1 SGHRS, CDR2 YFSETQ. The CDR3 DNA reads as TGCGCCAGCAGCCAAAGACAGGGAACCGGGGAGCTGTTTTTT. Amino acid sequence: CASSQRQGTGELFF.

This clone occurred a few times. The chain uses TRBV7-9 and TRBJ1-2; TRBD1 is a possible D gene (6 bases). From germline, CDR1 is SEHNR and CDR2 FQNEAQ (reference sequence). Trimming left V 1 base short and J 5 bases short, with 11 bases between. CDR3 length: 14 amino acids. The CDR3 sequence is CASSLVGTFYGYTF. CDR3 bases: TGTGCCAGCAGCTTAGTAGGGACATTTTATGGCTACACCTTC. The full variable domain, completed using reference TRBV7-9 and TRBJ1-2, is DTGVSQNPRHKITKRGQNVTFRCDPISEHNRLYWYRQTLGQGPEFLTYFQNEAQLEKSRLLSDRFSAERPKGSFSTLEIQRTEQGDSAMYLCASSLVGTFYGYTFGSGTRLTVV.

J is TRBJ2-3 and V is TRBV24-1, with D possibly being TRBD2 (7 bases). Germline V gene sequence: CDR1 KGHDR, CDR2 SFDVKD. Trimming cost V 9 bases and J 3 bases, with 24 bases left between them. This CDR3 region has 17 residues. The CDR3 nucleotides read TGTGCCACCGCCCCCCGGGGGGCCCACCTTCGGACAGATACGCAGTATTTT. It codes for CATAPRGAHLRTDTQYF.

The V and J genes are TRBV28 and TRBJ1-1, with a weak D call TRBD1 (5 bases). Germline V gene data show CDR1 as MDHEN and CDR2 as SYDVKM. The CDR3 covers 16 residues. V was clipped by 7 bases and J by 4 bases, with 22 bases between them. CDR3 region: CASNQPSGRGVTEAFF. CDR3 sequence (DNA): TGTGCCAGCAACCAACCCTCGGGGAGGGGTGTCACTGAAGCTTTCTTT. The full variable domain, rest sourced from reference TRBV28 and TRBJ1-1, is DVKVTQSSRYLVKRTGEKVFLECVQDMDHENMFWYRQDPGLGLRLIYFSYDVKMKEKGDIPEGYSVSREKKERFSLILESASTNQTSMYLCASNQPSGRGVTEAFFGQGTRLTVV.

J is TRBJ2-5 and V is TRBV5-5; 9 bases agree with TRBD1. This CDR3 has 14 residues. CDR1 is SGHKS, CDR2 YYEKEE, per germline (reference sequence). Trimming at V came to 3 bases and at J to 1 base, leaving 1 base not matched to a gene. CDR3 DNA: TGTGCCAGCAGCTGGGGACAGGGCCAAGAGACCCAGTACTTC. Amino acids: CASSWGQGQETQYF.

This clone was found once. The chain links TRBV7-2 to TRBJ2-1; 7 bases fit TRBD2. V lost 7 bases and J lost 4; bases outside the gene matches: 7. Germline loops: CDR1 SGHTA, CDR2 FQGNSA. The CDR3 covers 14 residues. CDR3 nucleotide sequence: TGTGCCAGCAAATCAAGCGGGAAATACAATGAGCAGTTCTTC. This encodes CASKSSGKYNEQFF.

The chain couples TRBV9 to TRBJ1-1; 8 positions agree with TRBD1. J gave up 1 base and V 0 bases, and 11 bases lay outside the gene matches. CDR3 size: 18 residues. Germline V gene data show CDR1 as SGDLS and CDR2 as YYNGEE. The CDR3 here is CASSVAGTGTPRNTEAFF. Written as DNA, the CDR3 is TGTGCCAGCAGCGTAGCGGGGACAGGAACTCCACGGAACACTGAAGCTTTCTTT.

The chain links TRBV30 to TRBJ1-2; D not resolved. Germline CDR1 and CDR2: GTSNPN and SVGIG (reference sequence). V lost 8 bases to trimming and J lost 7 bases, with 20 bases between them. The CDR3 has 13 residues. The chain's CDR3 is CAISLSPAGGYTF. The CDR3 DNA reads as TGTGCCATTTCGCTTAGTCCCGCGGGTGGCTACACCTTC.

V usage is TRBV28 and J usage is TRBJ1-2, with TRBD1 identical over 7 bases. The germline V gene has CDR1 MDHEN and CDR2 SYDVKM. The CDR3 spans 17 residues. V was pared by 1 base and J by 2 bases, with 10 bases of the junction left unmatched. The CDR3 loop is CASSLLSGRGKNYGYTF. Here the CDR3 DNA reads TGTGCCAGCAGTTTATTATCGGGCAGGGGGAAAAACTATGGCTACACCTTC.

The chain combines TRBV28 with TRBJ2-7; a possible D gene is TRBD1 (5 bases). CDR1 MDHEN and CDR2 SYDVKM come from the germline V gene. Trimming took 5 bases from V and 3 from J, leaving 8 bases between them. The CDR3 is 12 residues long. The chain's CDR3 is CASSPDSYEQYF. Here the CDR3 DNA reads TGTGCCAGCAGTCCCGACAGCTACGAGCAGTACTTC.

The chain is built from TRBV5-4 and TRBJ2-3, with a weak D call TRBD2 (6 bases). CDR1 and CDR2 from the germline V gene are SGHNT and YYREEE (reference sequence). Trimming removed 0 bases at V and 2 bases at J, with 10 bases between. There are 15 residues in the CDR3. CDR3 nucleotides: TGTGCCAGCAGCTTGGGACTAGAAGTCACAGATACGCAGTATTTT. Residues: CASSLGLEVTDTQYF.

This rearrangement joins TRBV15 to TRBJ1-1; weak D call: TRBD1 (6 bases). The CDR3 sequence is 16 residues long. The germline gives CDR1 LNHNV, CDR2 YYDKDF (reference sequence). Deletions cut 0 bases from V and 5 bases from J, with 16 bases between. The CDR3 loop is CATSRDLEGVGTEAFF. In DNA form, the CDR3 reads TGTGCCACCAGCAGAGATCTAGAGGGGGTTGGGACTGAAGCTTTCTTT.

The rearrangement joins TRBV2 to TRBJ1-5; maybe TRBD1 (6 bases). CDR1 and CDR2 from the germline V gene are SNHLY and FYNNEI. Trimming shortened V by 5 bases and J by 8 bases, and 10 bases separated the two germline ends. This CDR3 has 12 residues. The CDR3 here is CASSRQVEPQHF. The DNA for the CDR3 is TGTGCCAGCAGTCGACAGGTGGAGCCCCAGCATTTT.

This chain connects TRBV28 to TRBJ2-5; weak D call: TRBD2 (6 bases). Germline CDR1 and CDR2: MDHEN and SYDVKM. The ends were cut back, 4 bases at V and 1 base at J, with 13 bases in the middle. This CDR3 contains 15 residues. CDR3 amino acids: CASSSGTQTQETQYF. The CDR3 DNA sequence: TGTGCCAGCAGTTCCGGGACTCAAACCCAAGAGACCCAGTACTTC.

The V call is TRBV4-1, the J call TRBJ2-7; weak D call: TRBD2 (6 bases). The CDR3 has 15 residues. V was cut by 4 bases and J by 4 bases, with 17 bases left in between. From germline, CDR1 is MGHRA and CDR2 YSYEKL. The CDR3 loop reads CASSREEGEIYEQYF. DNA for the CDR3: TGCGCCAGCAGCCGAGAGGAGGGTGAAATATACGAGCAGTACTTC.

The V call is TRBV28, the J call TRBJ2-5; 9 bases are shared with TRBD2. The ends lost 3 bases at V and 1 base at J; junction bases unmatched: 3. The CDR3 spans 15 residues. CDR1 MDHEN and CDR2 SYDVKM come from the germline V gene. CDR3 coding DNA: TGTGCCAGCAGTTTTAGGCGGGGGGGCCAAGAGACCCAGTACTTC. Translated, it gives CASSFRRGGQETQYF.

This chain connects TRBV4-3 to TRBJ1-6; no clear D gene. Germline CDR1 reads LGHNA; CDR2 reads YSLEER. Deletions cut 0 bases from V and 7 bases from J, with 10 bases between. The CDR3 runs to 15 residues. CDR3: CASSQDLRENSPLHF. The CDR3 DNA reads TGCGCCAGCAGCCAAGATCTACGGGAAAATTCACCCCTCCACTTT.